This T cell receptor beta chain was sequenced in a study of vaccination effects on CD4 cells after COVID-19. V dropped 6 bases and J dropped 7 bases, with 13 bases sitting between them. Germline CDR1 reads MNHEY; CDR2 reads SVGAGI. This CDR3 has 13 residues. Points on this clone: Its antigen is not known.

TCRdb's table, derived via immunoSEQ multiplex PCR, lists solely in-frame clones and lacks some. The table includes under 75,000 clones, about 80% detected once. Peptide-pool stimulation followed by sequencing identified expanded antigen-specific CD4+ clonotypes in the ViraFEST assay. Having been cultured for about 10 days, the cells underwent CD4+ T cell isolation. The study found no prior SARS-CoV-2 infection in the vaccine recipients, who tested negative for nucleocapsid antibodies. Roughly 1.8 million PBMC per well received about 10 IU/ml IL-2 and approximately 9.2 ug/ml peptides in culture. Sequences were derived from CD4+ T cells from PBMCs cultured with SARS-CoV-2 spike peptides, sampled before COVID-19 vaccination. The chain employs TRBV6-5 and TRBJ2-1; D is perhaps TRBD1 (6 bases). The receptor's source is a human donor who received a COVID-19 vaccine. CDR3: CASRHYRVNEQFF. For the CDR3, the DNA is TGTGCCAGCAGACACTACAGGGTTAATGAGCAGTTCTTC.